This TCR beta chain is from a study of control samples from healthy donors and cancer patients. TCRdb keeps only in-frame clones here, not all; method: immunoSEQ multiplex PCR. Among fewer than 85,000 clones, 90% to 95% were seen once, and the ten largest hold around 14%. Germline V CDR1 and CDR2: KGHDR, SFDVKD. V lost 4 bases and J lost 3, with 13 bases in between. This CDR3 contains 15 residues. Sequenced material: blood. The receptor was isolated from a man aged 25-40 years in good health. V is TRBV24-1 and J is TRBJ2-3; D is unclear. The chain's CDR3 is CATSDTLASTDTQYF. The CDR3 DNA is TGTGCCACCAGTGACACCCTGGCCTCGACAGATACGCAGTATTTT.